The T cell receptor (beta chain) described here comes from a study of blood T cell repertoires in COVID-19. Clones were sequenced by immunoSEQ multiplex PCR, and TCRdb holds only the in-frame ones, with some missing. The table includes 250,000 to 300,000 clones, roughly 80% detected once. CDR3 size: 14 residues. Germline V CDR1 and CDR2: SGHTA, FQGNSA. V trimming: 5 bases; J trimming: 5 bases; junction bases outside the gene matches: 7. The source of this sequence is a middle-aged man who had been exposed to COVID-19. The V gene is TRBV7-2, the J gene TRBJ2-5; 8 nucleotides line up with TRBD1. The sample comprised PBMCs or T cells enriched from blood (not recorded which). The CDR3 sequence: CASSPTGGRETQYF. For the CDR3, the DNA is TGTGCCAGCAGCCCCACAGGGGGACGGGAGACCCAGTACTTC.